These 20 T cell receptor beta chains were all obtained from the same sample, sequenced in a study of shared clonotypes between healthy human individuals (TCRdb year 2020). Receptors were amplified or captured by the immunoSEQ multiplex PCR assay. The source is immuneACCESS, and TCRdb retained only in-frame sequences with V and J called. Part of the clones is not carried over; for the studies checked, unresolved V genes explain less than half of this, and the remainder is unexplained. The sample profile shows about 450,000 clones; more than 75% of them were found once. 13% of the sample is taken by the ten largest. Sequenced input: PBMCs. The receptors originated from a middle-aged woman in good health. Some clones in this sample may be carry-over from other donors' samples.

The rearrangement links TRBV7-2 to TRBJ2-1; D may be TRBD1 (7 bases). The length of the CDR3 is 15 residues. Germline lookup yields CDR1 SGHTA and CDR2 FQGNSA. V was trimmed by 0 bases and J by 9 bases, leaving 15 bases between them. In DNA, the CDR3 is TGTGCCAGCAGCTTAGCCTCAGGGGGGCCGGTTGAGCAGTTCTTC. As protein: CASSLASGGPVEQFF. The whole variable domain, remainder taken from reference TRBV7-2 and TRBJ2-1, is GAGVSQSPSNKVTEKGKDVELRCDPISGHTALYWYRQSLGQGLEFLIYFQGNSAPDKSGLPSDRFSAERTGGSVSTLTIQRTQQEDSAVYLCASSLASGGPVEQFFGPGTRLTVL.

Only a few counts were recorded for this clone. The rearrangement joins TRBV29-1 to TRBJ1-1; D is possibly TRBD1 (5 bases). The CDR3 has 14 amino acids. Trimming pared 4 bases from V and 1 base from J, leaving 13 bases between. CDR1 and CDR2 (germline): SQVTM, ANQGSEA. The CDR3 bases are TGCAGCGTTGTTGTTTGGGGGTCGAACACTGAAGCTTTCTTT. This gives the protein CSVVVWGSNTEAFF.

The chain joins TRBV6-1 to TRBJ2-2; TRBD1 agrees at 9 bases. Germline CDR1 is MNHNS and CDR2 is SASEGT. The J segment lost 6 bases and the V segment lost 6 bases, leaving 5 bases of the junction unmatched. This CDR3 has 14 residues. The CDR3 region has the DNA TGTGCCAGCAGGGGGGACAGGGCCTCCGGGGAGCTGTTTTTT. It translates to CASRGDRASGELFF.

V gene TRBV7-9 combines with J gene TRBJ2-3; tentatively, D is TRBD2 (5 bases). The germline V and J ends were trimmed by 2 bases and 0 bases, with 15 bases remaining between them. This CDR3 has 17 residues. Germline V gives CDR1 SEHNR, CDR2 FQNEAQ (reference sequence). The CDR3 sequence: CASSLPPRRLSTDTQYF. As DNA, the CDR3 is TGTGCCAGCAGCTTACCTCCACGGAGGCTTAGCACAGATACGCAGTATTTT.

This chain joins TRBV7-2 and TRBJ1-2, with 9 bases matching TRBD1. The CDR3 extends over 17 amino acids. Unmatched junction bases numbered 17, after V lost 4 bases and J lost 8 bases. CDR1 and CDR2 (germline): SGHTA, FQGNSA. CDR3 coding DNA: TGTGCCAGCAGCTCGCGACGACAGGGGGTTTTAGGGTGGGGCTACACCTTC. This codes for CASSSRRQGVLGWGYTF.

V is TRBV7-3 and J is TRBJ1-5; the D gene is possibly TRBD1 (6 bases). Trimming cost V 5 bases and J 1 base, with 12 bases left between them. CDR1 and CDR2 from the germline V gene are SGHTA and FQGTGA. The CDR3 spans 15 residues. CDR3 nucleotide sequence: TGTGCCAGCAGCGAGGGGGACCTCAGCAATCAGCCCCAGCATTTT. Protein: CASSEGDLSNQPQHF. Using reference TRBV7-3 and TRBJ1-5 for the parts outside the CDR3, the full variable domain is GAGVSQTPSNKVTEKGKYVELRCDPISGHTALYWYRQSLGQGPEFLIYFQGTGAADDSGLPNDRFFAVRPEGSVSTLKIQRTERGDSAVYLCASSEGDLSNQPQHFGDGTRLSIL.

This clone was observed at least ten times. The sample holds other DNA sequences that translate to the same CDR3. The rearrangement links TRBV19 to TRBJ2-3; TRBD2 matches 9 bases. The ends lost 5 bases at V and 1 base at J; junction bases unmatched: 4. CDR1 is LNHDA, CDR2 SQIVND, per germline (reference sequence). The CDR3 runs to 15 residues. CDR3 in amino acids: CASSPLAGGTDTQYF. As DNA, the CDR3 is TGTGCCAGTAGTCCTTTAGCGGGAGGCACAGATACGCAGTATTTT.

This chain uses TRBV28 with TRBJ2-4; tentative D call: TRBD2 (6 bases). The V end was cut by 2 bases, the J end by 1 base, with 9 bases between. This CDR3 is 15 amino acids long. Germline V gene sequence: CDR1 MDHEN, CDR2 SYDVKM. The CDR3 is CASSLGGEAKNIQYF. CDR3 DNA: TGTGCCAGCAGTTTAGGAGGGGAGGCCAAAAACATTCAGTACTTC.

Remarks on this clone: The same CDR3 arises from other DNA sequences in this sample as well. This chain joins TRBV4-2 and TRBJ2-7; D remains ambiguous. The CDR3 runs to 12 residues. Trimming cost V 1 base and J 3 bases, with 4 bases left between them. Germline V CDR1 and CDR2: LGHNA, YNFKEQ. The CDR3 DNA reads TGTGCCAGCAGCCAAGGTGGCTACGAGCAGTACTTC. It yields the protein CASSQGGYEQYF.

The rearrangement joins TRBV5-4 to TRBJ2-3; D is perhaps TRBD1 (5 bases). The CDR3 has 14 amino acids. The germline V and J ends were trimmed by 3 bases and 4 bases, with 12 bases remaining between them. Germline CDR1 reads SGHNT; CDR2 reads YYREEE (reference sequence). This CDR3 is CASSSKTAADTQYF. The CDR3 DNA is TGTGCCAGCAGCTCAAAGACAGCCGCAGATACGCAGTATTTT.

The rearrangement joins TRBV9 to TRBJ2-2, with D unclear. Trimming cost V 1 base and J 3 bases, with 1 base left between them. The CDR3 spans 12 residues. Germline V gene data show CDR1 as SGDLS and CDR2 as YYNGEE. The CDR3 region has the DNA TGTGCCAGCAGCGTACACACCGGGGAGCTGTTTTTT. Amino acids: CASSVHTGELFF.

The gene calls are TRBV19 and TRBJ1-1; the match to TRBD1 covers 8 bases. The J segment lost 4 bases and the V segment lost 5 bases, leaving 3 bases of the junction unmatched. Germline loops: CDR1 LNHDA, CDR2 SQIVND (reference sequence). This CDR3 comprises 13 residues. Here the CDR3 DNA reads TGTGCCAGTAGTGAAACAGGGGGCACTGAAGCTTTCTTT. Protein: CASSETGGTEAFF.

J is TRBJ2-7 and V is TRBV5-4; TRBD2 matches 7 bases. CDR1 and CDR2 from the germline V gene are SGHNT and YYREEE (reference sequence). CDR3 length: 17 residues. V was pared by 5 bases and J by 3 bases, with 17 bases of the junction left unmatched. DNA of the CDR3: TGTGCCAGCAGTCCTAGAGCGGGCGGGAGAGGTTACTACGAGCAGTACTTC. Translating gives CASSPRAGGRGYYEQYF.

The chain joins TRBV2 to TRBJ2-5; D gene unclear. CDR3 size: 12 residues. V was trimmed by 2 bases and J by 5 bases, leaving 6 bases between them. Germline V lookup: CDR1 SNHLY, CDR2 FYNNEI. The CDR3 reads CASSEPWETQYF. In nucleotides, the CDR3 is TGTGCCAGCAGTGAACCATGGGAGACCCAGTACTTC. Based on the CDR3 plus reference TRBV2 and TRBJ2-5, the full variable domain is EPEVTQTPSHQVTQMGQEVILRCVPISNHLYFYWYRQILGQKVEFLVSFYNNEISEKSEIFDDQFSVERPDGSNFTLKIRSTKLEDSAMYFCASSEPWETQYFGPGTRLLVL.

This clone showed up just once. This chain uses TRBV6-1 with TRBJ1-1, with 8 bases that match TRBD1. The CDR3 loop spans 13 amino acids. V shed 5 bases and J 5 bases; nucleotides not matched to a gene: 4. Germline assignment: CDR1 MNHNS and CDR2 SASEGT. The DNA of the CDR3 is TGTGCCAGCAGTTTACAGGGGGGAACTGAAGCTTTCTTT. Its protein is CASSLQGGTEAFF.

The V and J genes are TRBV11-3 and TRBJ2-1; 9 bases are a match to TRBD1. The CDR3 has 15 amino acids. CDR1 and CDR2 (germline): SGHNT, YENEEA. The junction had 8 bases not matched to a gene; V was cut back by 5 bases and J by 6 bases. CDR3 nucleotide sequence: TGTGCCAGCAGCGCGGGACAGGGTGGACCCAATGAGCAGTTCTTC. This encodes CASSAGQGGPNEQFF.

V and J are TRBV6-1 and TRBJ1-4, with a possible D match to TRBD1 (6 bases). V gave up 3 bases and J gave up 8 bases, with 19 bases separating them. This CDR3 contains 16 residues. The V gene's germline CDR1 is MNHNS and CDR2 SASEGT. As DNA, the CDR3 is TGTGCCAGCAGTGATCTTCCCAGGGCAGGGGCCGAAAAACTGTTTTTT. It codes for CASSDLPRAGAEKLFF.

This clone was seen only once. Other DNA sequences within the sample encode an identical CDR3. The rearrangement uses TRBV5-1 and TRBJ2-3, with 11 bases aligning to TRBD2. This CDR3 is 16 amino acids long. Germline lookup yields CDR1 SGHRS and CDR2 YFSETQ. V gave up 3 bases and J gave up 0 bases; unmatched junction bases: 3. The CDR3 here is CASSSRTSGSTDTQYF. The CDR3 DNA follows: TGCGCCAGCAGCTCTCGGACTAGCGGGAGCACAGATACGCAGTATTTT.

The V and J genes are TRBV5-1 and TRBJ2-7; D may be TRBD1 (5 bases). The V gene lost 3 bases and the J gene lost 0 bases, with 10 bases spanning the gap. Germline CDR1 and CDR2: SGHRS and YFSETQ. This CDR3 contains 14 residues. Here the CDR3 DNA reads TGCGCCAGCAGCTCAGACAGCACCTCCTACGAGCAGTACTTC. Amino acid sequence: CASSSDSTSYEQYF.

The CDR3 here is CASRPQGASYEQYF. CDR3 bases: TGTGCCAGCAGGCCGCAGGGGGCTTCCTACGAGCAGTACTTC. The rearrangement joins TRBV6-5 to TRBJ2-7, with 8 nucleotides matching TRBD1. Germline V lookup: CDR1 MNHEY, CDR2 SVGAGI. The CDR3 totals 14 residues. V gave up 6 bases and J gave up 1 base; unmatched junction bases: 5.